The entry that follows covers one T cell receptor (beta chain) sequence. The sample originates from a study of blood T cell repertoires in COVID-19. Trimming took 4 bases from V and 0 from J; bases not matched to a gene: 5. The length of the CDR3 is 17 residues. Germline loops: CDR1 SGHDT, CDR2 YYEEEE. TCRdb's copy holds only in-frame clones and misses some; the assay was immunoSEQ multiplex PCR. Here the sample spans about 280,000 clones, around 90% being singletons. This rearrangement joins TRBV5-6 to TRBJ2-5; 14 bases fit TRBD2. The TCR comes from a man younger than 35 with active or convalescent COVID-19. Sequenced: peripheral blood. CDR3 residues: CASSRTSGGTYQETQYF. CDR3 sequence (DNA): TGTGCCAGCAGCAGGACTAGCGGGGGGACCTACCAAGAGACCCAGTACTTC.